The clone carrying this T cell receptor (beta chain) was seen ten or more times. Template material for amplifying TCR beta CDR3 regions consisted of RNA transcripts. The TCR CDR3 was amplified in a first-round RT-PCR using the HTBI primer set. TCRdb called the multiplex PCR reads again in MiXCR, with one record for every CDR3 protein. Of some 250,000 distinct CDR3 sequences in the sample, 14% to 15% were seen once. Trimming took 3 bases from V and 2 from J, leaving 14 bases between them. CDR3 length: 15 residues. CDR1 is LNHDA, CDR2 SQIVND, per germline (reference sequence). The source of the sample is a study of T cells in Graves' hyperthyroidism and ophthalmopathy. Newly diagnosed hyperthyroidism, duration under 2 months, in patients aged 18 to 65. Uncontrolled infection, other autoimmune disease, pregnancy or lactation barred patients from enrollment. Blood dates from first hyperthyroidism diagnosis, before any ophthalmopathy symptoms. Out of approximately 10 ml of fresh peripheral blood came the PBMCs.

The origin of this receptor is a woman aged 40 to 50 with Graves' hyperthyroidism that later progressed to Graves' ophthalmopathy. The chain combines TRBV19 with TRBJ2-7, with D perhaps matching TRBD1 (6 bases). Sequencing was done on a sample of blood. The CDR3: CASSIGTGFTYEQYF. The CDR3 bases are TGTGCCAGTAGTATTGGCACAGGGTTTACCTACGAGCAGTACTTC.